This T cell receptor (beta chain) was retrieved from a study of T cell responses to AZD1222 COVID-19 vaccine. Study-level findings and limits: Targeting of unmutated variant regions was reportedly seen in nearly half of spike-specific TCRs. Only a handful of AZD1222 recipients were seropositive at baseline. Breadth and depth of Spike-specific TCRs rose after two AZD1222 doses.

The germline V gene has CDR1 SQVTM and CDR2 ANQGSEA. V was pared by 4 bases and J by 3 bases, with 6 bases of the junction left unmatched. This CDR3 has 15 amino acids. TCRdb's table, derived via immunoSEQ multiplex PCR, lists solely in-frame clones and lacks some. The repertoire holds fewer than 130,000 clones, with 70% to 90% as singletons. Details on this clone: Its antigen is as yet unknown.

Second-dose intervals of approximately 4 or approximately 12 weeks were pooled. The chain recombines TRBV29-1 with TRBJ2-7, with 13 bases that match TRBD2. The specimen comprised peripheral blood, sampled 28 days after the second AZD1222 dose. The origin of this receptor is an adult who received the AZD1222 COVID-19 vaccine. CDR3 nucleotides: TGCAGCGTTGGGACTAGCGGGGGCGTCCTCTACGAGCAGTACTTC. The encoded protein is CSVGTSGGVLYEQYF.